This is a list of T cell receptor beta chains from one sample in a study of CXCR3-negative and CXCR3-positive naive CD8 T cells. Following a re-call of the 5' RACE reads, TCRdb has one entry per CDR3 protein and lacks DNA. The sample data list 100,000 to 150,000 distinct CDR3 sequences. The sequenced sample consisted of naive CXCR3- CD8+ T cells from blood. The origin of the receptors is a human donor in good health. Some clones in this sample may be carry-over from other donors' samples. CDR3s include the opening cysteine and the closing phenylalanine or tryptophan.

TRBJ2-1 TRBV5-4 CASSLSGLAFFPPYNEQFF
TRBJ1-1 TRBV5-1 CASSLRGNTEAFF
TRBJ2-7 TRBV12-3/TRBV12-4 CASSSGTVGYEQYF
TRBJ2-2 TRBV20-1 CSARGGTSVRPANTGELFF
TRBJ2-6 TRBV25-1 CASRDSSGANVLTF
TRBJ2-1 TRBV29-1 CSVEGTSGSNEQFF
TRBJ1-2 TRBV29-1 CSVVEFDYGYTF
TRBJ2-2 TRBV28 CASSNLGNYRELFF
TRBJ2-1 TRBV10-3 CAISESGQGSLNEQFF
TRBJ1-1 TRBV14 CASSQDSGYTEAFF
TRBJ2-5 TRBV29-1 CSVSANWDTYQETQYF
TRBJ2-5 TRBV15 CATSRVRSWETQYF
TRBJ2-4 TRBV7-9 CASSFGRQGLAKNIQYF
TRBJ2-3 TRBV19 CASTGREVDTQYF
TRBJ2-1 TRBV7-2 CASSGTTYNEQFF
TRBJ2-5 TRBV28 CASSPFNRDRVGETQYF
TRBJ2-5 TRBV13 CASSPGTKETQYF
TRBJ2-7 TRBV7-2 CATRDESSYEQYF
TRBJ1-1 TRBV29-1 CSAEDRDLEAFF
TRBJ2-1 TRBV29-1 CSVEDQLVGEQFF
TRBJ1-1 TRBV19 CASSMLPGAGTEAFF
TRBJ1-1 TRBV6-6 CASSCKGTEAFF
TRBJ1-1 TRBV9 CASSPQGPEAFF
TRBJ2-2 TRBV6-5 CASSYSGRGGTGELFF
TRBJ2-5 TRBV6-1 CASSEGVWLAGAQETQYF
TRBJ2-3 TRBV9 CASSVTPGAPSTDTQYF
TRBJ2-7 TRBV6-5 CASSYGNGSYEQYF
TRBJ1-2 TRBV20-1 CSALKWRGKNGYTF
TRBJ2-7 TRBV19 CASSPGLAGAYEQYF
TRBJ2-1 TRBV24-1 CATSGDRLDNEQFF
TRBJ2-7 TRBV7-9 CASSLEGDEQYF
TRBJ2-7 TRBV12-3/TRBV12-4 CASSPTSGSSYEQYF
TRBJ1-1 TRBV5-1 CASSPDPQGMNTEAFF
TRBJ2-4 TRBV20-1 CSASVGGTRAKNIQYF
TRBJ1-2 TRBV13 CASSLGLSGSNYGYTF
TRBJ2-3 TRBV7-3 CASSLIAADTQYF
TRBJ2-2 TRBV28 CASTYLTNTGELFF
TRBJ2-5 TRBV10-3 CAISESAETQYF
TRBJ1-1 TRBV4-1 CASSQEPRTGHMNTEAFF
TRBJ1-2 TRBV6-5 CASSRGAGGYGYTF
TRBJ2-2 TRBV6-5 CASSYFGLAGGANTGELFF
TRBJ2-1 TRBV12-3/TRBV12-4 CASSLSPGPSREQFF
TRBJ2-3 TRBV7-9 CASSGPPPEHPADTQYF
TRBJ2-7 TRBV2 CATASRDSFSYEQYF
TRBJ1-5 TRBV3-1 CASSRGGDGNQPQHF
TRBJ2-7 TRBV12-3/TRBV12-4 CASSNAWQGVSEQYF
TRBJ2-7 TRBV28 CASSPGNAYEQYF
TRBJ2-1 TRBV5-1 CASSPSWQGDEQFF
TRBJ2-1 TRBV5-1 CASSLWTSGGNFNEQFF